This T cell receptor (beta chain) was sequenced for a study of CD8 T cells in Susac syndrome. Random hexamers were used to reverse transcribe about 0.5 to 1 ug of RNA. TCR beta CDR3 was amplified by immunoSEQ covering 54 Vbeta and 13 Jbeta. TCRdb re-derived calls from the immunoSEQ multiplex PCR reads in MiXCR, one entry per CDR3 protein. The data hold 150,000 to 200,000 distinct CDR3 sequences, with approximately 96% observed a single time. Deletions cut 1 base from V and 3 bases from J, with 16 bases between. The CDR3 totals 16 residues. Germline assignment: CDR1 SGHVS and CDR2 FQNEAQ. The sample taken for sequencing was CD4+ T cells from PBMCs. The chain joins TRBV7-8 to TRBJ2-7; maybe TRBD1 (5 bases). This clonotype was sampled from a human donor in good health. This chain's CDR3 is CASSLGTSQGLYEQYF. In DNA form, the CDR3 reads TGTGCCAGCAGCTTAGGGACCTCCCAGGGCCTCTACGAGCAGTACTTC.